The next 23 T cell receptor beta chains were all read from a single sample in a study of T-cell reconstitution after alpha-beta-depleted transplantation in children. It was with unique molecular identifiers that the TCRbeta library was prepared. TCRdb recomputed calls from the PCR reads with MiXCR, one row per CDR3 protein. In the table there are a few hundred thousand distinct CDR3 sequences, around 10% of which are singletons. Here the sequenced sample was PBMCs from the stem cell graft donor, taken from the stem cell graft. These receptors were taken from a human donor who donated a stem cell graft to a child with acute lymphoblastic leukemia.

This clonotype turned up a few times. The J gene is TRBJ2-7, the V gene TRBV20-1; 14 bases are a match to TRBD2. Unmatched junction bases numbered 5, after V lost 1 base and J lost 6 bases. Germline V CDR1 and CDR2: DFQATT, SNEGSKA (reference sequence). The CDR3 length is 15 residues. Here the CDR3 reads CSARGLAGGPFEQYF. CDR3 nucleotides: TGCAGTGCTAGAGGACTAGCGGGAGGGCCTTTCGAGCAGTACTTC.

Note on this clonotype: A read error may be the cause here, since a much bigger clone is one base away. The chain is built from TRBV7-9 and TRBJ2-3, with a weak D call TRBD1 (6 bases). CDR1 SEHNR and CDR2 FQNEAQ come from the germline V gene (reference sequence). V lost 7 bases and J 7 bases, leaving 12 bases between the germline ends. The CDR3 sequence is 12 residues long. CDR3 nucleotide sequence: TGTGCCAGCAAGGGGGAGCCCTATACGCAGTATTTT. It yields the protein CASKGEPYTQYF.

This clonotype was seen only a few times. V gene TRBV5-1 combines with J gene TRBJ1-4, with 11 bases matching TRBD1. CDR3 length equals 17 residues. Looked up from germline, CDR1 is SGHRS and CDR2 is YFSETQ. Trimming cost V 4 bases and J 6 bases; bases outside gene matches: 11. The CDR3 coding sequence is TGCGCCAGCAGCCGCGGACAGGGGGCGGGAGTGGATGAAAAACTGTTTTTT. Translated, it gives CASSRGQGAGVDEKLFF.

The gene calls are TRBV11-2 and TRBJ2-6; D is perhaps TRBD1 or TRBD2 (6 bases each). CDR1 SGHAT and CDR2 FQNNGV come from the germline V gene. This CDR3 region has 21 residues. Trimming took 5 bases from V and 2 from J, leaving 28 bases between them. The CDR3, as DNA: TGTGCCAGCAGCCCCCGTGGGGGGTTGGACAGATCTCTGCCTGGGGCCAACGTCCTGACTTTC. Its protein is CASSPRGGLDRSLPGANVLTF.

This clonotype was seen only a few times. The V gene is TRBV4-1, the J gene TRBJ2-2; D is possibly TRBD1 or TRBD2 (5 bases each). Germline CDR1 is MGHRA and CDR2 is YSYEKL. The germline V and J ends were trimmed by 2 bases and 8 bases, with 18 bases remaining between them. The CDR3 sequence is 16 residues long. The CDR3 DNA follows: TGCGCCAGCAGCCAACCCTATGCCCGGGGACGTGGGGAGCTGTTTTTT. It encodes CASSQPYARGRGELFF.

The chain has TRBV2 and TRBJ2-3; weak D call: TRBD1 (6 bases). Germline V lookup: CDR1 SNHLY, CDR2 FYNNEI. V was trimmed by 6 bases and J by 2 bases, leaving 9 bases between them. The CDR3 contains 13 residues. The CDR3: CASRDRTTDTQYF. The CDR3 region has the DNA TGTGCCAGCAGGGACAGAACCACAGATACGCAGTATTTT.

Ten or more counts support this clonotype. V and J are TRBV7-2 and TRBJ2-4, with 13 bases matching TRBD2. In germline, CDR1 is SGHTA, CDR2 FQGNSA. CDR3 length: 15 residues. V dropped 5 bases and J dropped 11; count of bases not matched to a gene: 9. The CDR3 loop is CASSRDRGLAGVQYF. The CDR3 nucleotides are TGTGCCAGCAGCAGGGACAGAGGACTAGCGGGAGTTCAGTACTTC. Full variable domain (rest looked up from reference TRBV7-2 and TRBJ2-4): GAGVSQSPSNKVTEKGKDVELRCDPISGHTALYWYRQSLGQGLEFLIYFQGNSAPDKSGLPSDRFSAERTGGSVSTLTIQRTQQEDSAVYLCASSRDRGLAGVQYFGAGTRLSVL.

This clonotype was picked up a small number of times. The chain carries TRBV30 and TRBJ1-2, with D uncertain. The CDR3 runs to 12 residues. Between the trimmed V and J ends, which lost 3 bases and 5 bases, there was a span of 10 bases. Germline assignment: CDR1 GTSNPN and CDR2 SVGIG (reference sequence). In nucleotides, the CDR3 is TGTGCCTGGAGCGCCAGGAATTATGGCTACACCTTC. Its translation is CAWSARNYGYTF.

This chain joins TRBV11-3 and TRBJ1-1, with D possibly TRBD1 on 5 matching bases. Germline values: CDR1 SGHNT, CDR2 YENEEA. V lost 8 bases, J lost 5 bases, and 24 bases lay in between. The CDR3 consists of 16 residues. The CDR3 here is CASGNLVFGARTEAFF. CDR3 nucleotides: TGTGCCAGCGGGAACCTGGTCTTTGGGGCGAGGACTGAAGCTTTCTTT. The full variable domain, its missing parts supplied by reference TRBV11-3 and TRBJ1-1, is EAGVVQSPRYKIIEKKQPVAFWCNPISGHNTLYWYLQNLGQGPELLIRYENEEAVDDSQLPKDRFSAERLKGVDSTLKIQPAELGDSAVYLCASGNLVFGARTEAFFGQGTRLTVV.

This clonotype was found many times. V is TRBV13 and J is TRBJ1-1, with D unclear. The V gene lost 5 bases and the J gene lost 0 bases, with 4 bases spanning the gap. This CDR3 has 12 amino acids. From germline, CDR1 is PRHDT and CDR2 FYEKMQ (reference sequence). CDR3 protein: CASSPMNTEAFF. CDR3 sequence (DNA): TGTGCCAGCAGCCCCATGAACACTGAAGCTTTCTTT.

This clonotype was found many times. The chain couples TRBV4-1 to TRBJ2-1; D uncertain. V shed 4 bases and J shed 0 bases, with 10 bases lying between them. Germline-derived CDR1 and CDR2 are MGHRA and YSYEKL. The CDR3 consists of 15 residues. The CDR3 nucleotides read TGCGCCAGCAGCCCCGCGCAGAGCTCCTACAATGAGCAGTTCTTC. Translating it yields CASSPAQSSYNEQFF.

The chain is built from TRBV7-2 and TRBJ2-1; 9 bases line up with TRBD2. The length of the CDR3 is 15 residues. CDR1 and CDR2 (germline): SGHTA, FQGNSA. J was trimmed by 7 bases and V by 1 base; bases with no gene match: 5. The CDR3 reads CASSLEAGGRNEQFF. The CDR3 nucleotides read TGTGCCAGCAGCTTAGAGGCGGGAGGGAGGAATGAGCAGTTCTTC. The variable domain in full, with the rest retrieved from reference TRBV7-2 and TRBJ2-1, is GAGVSQSPSNKVTEKGKDVELRCDPISGHTALYWYRQSLGQGLEFLIYFQGNSAPDKSGLPSDRFSAERTGGSVSTLTIQRTQQEDSAVYLCASSLEAGGRNEQFFGPGTRLTVL.

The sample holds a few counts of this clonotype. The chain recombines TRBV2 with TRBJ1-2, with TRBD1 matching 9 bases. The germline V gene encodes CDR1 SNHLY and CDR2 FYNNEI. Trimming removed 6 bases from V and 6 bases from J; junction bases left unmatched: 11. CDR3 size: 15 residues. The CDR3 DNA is TGTGCCAGCAGCGAGGTCGGGACAGGGTTCAATGGCTACACCTTC. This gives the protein CASSEVGTGFNGYTF.

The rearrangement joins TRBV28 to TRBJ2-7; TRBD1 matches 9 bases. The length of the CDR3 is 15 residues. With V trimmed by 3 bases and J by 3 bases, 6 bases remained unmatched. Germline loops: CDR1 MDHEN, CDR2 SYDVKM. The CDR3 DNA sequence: TGTGCCAGCAGTTTCCGGGGACAGGGAGGCTACGAGCAGTACTTC. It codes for CASSFRGQGGYEQYF.

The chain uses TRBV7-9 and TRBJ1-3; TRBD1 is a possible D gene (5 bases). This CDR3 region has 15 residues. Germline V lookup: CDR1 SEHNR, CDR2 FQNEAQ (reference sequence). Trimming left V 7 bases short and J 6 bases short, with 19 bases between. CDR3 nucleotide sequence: TGTGCCAGCAACGGCAGGGATGGTTTGGAAAACACCATATATTTT. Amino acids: CASNGRDGLENTIYF. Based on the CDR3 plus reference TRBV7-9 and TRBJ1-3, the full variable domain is DTGVSQNPRHKITKRGQNVTFRCDPISEHNRLYWYRQTLGQGPEFLTYFQNEAQLEKSRLLSDRFSAERPKGSFSTLEIQRTEQGDSAMYLCASNGRDGLENTIYFGEGSWLTVV.

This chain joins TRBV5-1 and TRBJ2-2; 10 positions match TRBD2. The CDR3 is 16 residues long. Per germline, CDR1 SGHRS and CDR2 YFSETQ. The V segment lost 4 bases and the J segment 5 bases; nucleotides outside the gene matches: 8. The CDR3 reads CASSHLAGVGTGELFF. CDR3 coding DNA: TGCGCCAGCAGCCACCTAGCGGGAGTAGGGACCGGGGAGCTGTTTTTT. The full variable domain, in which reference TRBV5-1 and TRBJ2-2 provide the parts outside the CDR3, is KAGVTQTPRYLIKTRGQQVTLSCSPISGHRSVSWYQQTPGQGLQFLFEYFSETQRNKGNFPGRFSGRQFSNSRSEMNVSTLELGDSALYLCASSHLAGVGTGELFFGEGSRLTVL.

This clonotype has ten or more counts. The CDR3 protein is CSVEGGLLREQFF. The CDR3 DNA sequence: TGCAGCGTTGAAGGCGGACTACTTCGAGAGCAGTTCTTC. The chain links TRBV29-1 to TRBJ2-1; TRBD2 is a possible D gene (6 bases). V lost 1 base to trimming and J lost 10 bases, with 14 bases between them. The germline gives CDR1 SQVTM, CDR2 ANQGSEA. CDR3 length equals 13 residues.

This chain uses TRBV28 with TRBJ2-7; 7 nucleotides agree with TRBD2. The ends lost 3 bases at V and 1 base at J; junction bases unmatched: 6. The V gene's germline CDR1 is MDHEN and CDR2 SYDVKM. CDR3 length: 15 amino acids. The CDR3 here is CASSFRGTISYEQYF. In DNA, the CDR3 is TGTGCCAGCAGTTTCCGAGGGACTATATCCTACGAGCAGTACTTC.

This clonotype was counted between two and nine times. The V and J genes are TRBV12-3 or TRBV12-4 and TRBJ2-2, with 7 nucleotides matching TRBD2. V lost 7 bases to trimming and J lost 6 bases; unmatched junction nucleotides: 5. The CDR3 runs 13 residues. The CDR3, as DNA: TGTGCCAGCAAGCGGGGCTCTGCCGGGGAGCTGTTTTTT. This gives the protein CASKRGSAGELFF.

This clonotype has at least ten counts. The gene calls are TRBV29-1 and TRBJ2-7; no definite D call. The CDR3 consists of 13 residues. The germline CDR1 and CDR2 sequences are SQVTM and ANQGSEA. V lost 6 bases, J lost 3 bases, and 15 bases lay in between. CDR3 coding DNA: TGCAGCGTACGAGAGGACGGCTTCTACGAGCAGTACTTC. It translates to CSVREDGFYEQYF.

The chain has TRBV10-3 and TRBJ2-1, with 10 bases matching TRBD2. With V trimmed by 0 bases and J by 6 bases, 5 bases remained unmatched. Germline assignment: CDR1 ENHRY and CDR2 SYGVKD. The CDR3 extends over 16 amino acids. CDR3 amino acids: CAISESSGRSPNEQFF. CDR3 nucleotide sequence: TGTGCCATCAGTGAGTCTAGCGGGAGGTCCCCCAATGAGCAGTTCTTC.

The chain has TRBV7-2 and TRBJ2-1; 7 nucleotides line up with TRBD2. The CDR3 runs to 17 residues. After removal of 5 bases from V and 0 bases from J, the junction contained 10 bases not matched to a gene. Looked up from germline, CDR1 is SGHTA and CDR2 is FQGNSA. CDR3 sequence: CASSPLKAGISYNEQFF. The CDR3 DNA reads TGTGCCAGCAGCCCGCTTAAAGCGGGGATCTCCTACAATGAGCAGTTCTTC. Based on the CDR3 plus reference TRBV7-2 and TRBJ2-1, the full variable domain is GAGVSQSPSNKVTEKGKDVELRCDPISGHTALYWYRQSLGQGLEFLIYFQGNSAPDKSGLPSDRFSAERTGGSVSTLTIQRTQQEDSAVYLCASSPLKAGISYNEQFFGPGTRLTVL.

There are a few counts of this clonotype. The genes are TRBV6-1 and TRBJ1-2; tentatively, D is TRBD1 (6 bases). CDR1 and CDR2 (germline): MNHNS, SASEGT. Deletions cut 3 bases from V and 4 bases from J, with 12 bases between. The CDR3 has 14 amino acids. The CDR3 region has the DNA TGTGCCAGCAGTGACGGCGGGACACTCTATGGCTACACCTTC. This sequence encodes CASSDGGTLYGYTF.